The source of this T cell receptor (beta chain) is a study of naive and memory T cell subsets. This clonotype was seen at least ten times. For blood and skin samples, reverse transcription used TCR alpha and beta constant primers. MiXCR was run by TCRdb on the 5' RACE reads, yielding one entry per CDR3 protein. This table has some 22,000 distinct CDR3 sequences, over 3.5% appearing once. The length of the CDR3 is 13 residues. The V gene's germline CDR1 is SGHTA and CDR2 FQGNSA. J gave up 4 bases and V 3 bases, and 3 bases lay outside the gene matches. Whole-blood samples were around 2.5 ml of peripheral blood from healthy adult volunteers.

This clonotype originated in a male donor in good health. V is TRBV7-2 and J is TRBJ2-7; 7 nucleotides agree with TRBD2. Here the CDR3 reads CASSFGGSYEQYF. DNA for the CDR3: TGTGCCAGCAGCTTTGGCGGGAGTTACGAGCAGTACTTC.